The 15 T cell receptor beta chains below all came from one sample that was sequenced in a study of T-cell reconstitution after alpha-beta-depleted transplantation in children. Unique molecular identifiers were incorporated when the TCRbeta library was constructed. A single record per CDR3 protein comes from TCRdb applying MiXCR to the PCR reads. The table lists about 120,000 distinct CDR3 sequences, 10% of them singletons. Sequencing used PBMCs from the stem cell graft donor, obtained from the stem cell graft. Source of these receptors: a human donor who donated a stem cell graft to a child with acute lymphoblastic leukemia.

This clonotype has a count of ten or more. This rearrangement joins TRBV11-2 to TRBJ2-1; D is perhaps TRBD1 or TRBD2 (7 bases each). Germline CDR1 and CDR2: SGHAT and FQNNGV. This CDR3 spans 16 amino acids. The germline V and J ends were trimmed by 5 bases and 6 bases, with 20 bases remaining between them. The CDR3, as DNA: TGTGCCAGCAGCCCAACAGGGGTAGCGGGTACCAATGAGCAGTTCTTC. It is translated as CASSPTGVAGTNEQFF.

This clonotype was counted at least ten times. CDR3 nucleotide sequence: TGCAGTGCTAGGAAAGAAAACACAGATACGCAGTATTTT. This translates into CSARKENTDTQYF. J is TRBJ2-3 and V is TRBV20-1, with unresolved D. There are 13 residues in the CDR3. The V end lost 3 bases, the J end lost 2 bases, and 9 bases lay between the germline ends. Germline V gene sequence: CDR1 DFQATT, CDR2 SNEGSKA (reference sequence).

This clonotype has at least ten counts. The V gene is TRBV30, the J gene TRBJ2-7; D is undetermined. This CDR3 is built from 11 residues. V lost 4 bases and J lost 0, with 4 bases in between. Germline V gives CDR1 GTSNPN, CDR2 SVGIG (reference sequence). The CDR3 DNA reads TGTGCCTGGACAGGCTCCTACGAGCAGTACTTC. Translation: CAWTGSYEQYF.

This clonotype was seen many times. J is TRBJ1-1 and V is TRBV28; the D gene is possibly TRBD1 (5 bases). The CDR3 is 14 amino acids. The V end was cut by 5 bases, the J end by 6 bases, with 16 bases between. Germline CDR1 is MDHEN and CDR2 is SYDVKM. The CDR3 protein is CASSPTGTRAEAFF. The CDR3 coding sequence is TGTGCCAGCAGTCCTACCGGGACCCGAGCTGAAGCTTTCTTT.

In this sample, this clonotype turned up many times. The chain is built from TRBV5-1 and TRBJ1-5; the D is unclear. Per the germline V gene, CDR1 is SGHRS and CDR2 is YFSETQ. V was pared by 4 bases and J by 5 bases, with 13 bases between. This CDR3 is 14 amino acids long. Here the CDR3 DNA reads TGCGCCAGCAGCCCCGGGCGGGGAGATCAGCCCCAGCATTTT. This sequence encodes CASSPGRGDQPQHF.

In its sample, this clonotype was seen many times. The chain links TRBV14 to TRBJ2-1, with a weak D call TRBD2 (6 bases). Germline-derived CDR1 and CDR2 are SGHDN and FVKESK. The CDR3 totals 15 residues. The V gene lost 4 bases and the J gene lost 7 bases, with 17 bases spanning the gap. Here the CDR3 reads CASSRLAAVWNEQFF. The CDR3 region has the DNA TGTGCCAGCAGCCGATTAGCGGCCGTGTGGAATGAGCAGTTCTTC.

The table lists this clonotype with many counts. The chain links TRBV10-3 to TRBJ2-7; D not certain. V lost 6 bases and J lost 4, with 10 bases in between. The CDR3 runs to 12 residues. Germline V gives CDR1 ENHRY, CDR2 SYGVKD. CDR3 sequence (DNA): TGTGCCATCAGCCAGCTAGGTTACGAGCAGTACTTC. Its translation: CAISQLGYEQYF.

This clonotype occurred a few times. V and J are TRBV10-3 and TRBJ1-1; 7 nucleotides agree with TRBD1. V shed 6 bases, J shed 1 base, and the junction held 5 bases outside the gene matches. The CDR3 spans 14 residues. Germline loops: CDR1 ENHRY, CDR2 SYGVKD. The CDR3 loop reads CAIRAGTANTEAFF. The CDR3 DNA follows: TGTGCCATCAGGGCCGGGACAGCGAACACTGAAGCTTTCTTT.

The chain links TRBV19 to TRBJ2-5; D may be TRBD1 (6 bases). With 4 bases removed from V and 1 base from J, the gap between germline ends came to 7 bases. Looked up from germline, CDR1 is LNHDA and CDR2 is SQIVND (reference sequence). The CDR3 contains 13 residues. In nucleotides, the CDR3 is TGTGCCAGTAGTAGGGACATCCAAGAGACCCAGTACTTC. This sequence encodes CASSRDIQETQYF. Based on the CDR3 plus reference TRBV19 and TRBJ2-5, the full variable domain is DGGITQSPKYLFRKEGQNVTLSCEQNLNHDAMYWYRQDPGQGLRLIYYSQIVNDFQKGDIAEGYSVSREKKESFPLTVTSAQKNPTAFYLCASSRDIQETQYFGPGTRLLVL.

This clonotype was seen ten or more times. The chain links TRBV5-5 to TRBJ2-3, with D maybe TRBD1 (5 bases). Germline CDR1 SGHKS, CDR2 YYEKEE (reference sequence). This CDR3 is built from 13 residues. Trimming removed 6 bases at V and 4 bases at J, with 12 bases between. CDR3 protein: CASIGVIPDTQYF. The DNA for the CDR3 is TGTGCCAGCATAGGGGTCATTCCAGATACGCAGTATTTT.

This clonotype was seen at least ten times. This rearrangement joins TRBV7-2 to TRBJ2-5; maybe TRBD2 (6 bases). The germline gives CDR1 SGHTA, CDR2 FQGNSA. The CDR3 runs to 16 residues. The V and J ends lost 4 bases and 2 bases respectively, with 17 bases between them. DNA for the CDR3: TGTGCCAGCAGCTCCCTGGGCAGCGGGTTGCAAGAGACCCAGTACTTC. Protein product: CASSSLGSGLQETQYF.

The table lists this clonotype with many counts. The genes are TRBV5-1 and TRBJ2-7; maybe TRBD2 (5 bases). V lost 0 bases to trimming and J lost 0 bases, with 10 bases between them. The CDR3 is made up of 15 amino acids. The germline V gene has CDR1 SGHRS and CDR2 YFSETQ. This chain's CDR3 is CASSLDIGDSYEQYF. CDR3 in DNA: TGCGCCAGCAGCTTGGATATCGGGGACTCCTACGAGCAGTACTTC.

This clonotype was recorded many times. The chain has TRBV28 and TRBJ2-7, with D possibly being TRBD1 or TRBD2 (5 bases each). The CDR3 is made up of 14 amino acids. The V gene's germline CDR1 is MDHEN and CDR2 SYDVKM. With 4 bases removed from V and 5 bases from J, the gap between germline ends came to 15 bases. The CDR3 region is CASSSAGALNEQYF. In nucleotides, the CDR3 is TGTGCCAGCAGTTCGGCCGGGGCCCTGAACGAGCAGTACTTC.

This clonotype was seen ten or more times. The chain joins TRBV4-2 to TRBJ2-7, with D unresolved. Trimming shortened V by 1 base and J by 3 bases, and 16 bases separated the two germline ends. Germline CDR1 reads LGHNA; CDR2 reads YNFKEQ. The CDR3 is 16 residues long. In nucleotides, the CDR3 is TGTGCCAGCAGCCAAGGTTATGAGGCCCTTTACTACGAGCAGTACTTC. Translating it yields CASSQGYEALYYEQYF.

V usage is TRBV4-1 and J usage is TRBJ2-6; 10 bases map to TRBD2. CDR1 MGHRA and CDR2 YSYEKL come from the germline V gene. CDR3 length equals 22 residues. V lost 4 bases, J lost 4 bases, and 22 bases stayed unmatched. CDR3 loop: CASSRVVGSWTSGFGGANVLTF. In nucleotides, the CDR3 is TGCGCCAGCAGCCGGGTGGTGGGGTCCTGGACTAGCGGATTTGGCGGGGCCAACGTCCTGACTTTC.